Below, 16 T cell receptor beta chains from the same sample are listed, as sequenced in a study of blood T cell repertoires in COVID-19. Some clones are missing from TCRdb's copy, which holds only in-frame ones; the method was immunoSEQ multiplex PCR. The sample holds under 150,000 clones, 70% to 90% seen once. Input material: PBMCs or T cells enriched from blood (not recorded which). These receptors were collected from a woman between 50 and 59 years old who had recovered from COVID-19.

The J gene is TRBJ1-5, the V gene TRBV18; 10 bases line up with TRBD1. Germline loops: CDR1 KGHSH, CDR2 LQKENI. V trimming: 5 bases; J trimming: 11 bases; junction bases outside the gene matches: 12. This CDR3 is built from 15 residues. In DNA, the CDR3 is TGTGCCAGCTCAACAGGACAGGGGGGGACCCAAGCCCAGCATTTT. Encoded protein: CASSTGQGGTQAQHF.

This clone was counted once. V and J are TRBV6-4 and TRBJ2-2; no clear D gene. The germline CDR1 and CDR2 sequences are MRHNA and SNTAGT. The CDR3 runs to 18 residues. Trimming cost V 3 bases and J 1 base, with 18 bases left between them. The CDR3 sequence: CASSEGISTALNTGELFF. CDR3 DNA: TGTGCCAGCAGTGAAGGAATCTCTACAGCCTTGAACACCGGGGAGCTGTTTTTT.

The J gene is TRBJ1-1, the V gene TRBV6-5; TRBD1 is a possible D gene (6 bases). The CDR3 extends over 11 amino acids. Germline CDR1 MNHEY, CDR2 SVGAGI. V lost 8 bases and J lost 7, with 11 bases in between. CDR3 sequence reads: CASGQGREAFF. The CDR3 nucleotides read TGTGCCAGCGGGCAGGGGCGTGAAGCTTTCTTT.

The CDR3 DNA is TGTGCCAGCAGTTACGGGACAGGGGAAGGTTCACCCCTCCACTTT. Translated: CASSYGTGEGSPLHF. The chain uses TRBV6-5 and TRBJ1-6, with 10 positions matching TRBD1. Germline trimming cut 2 bases from V and 9 bases from J; bases unmatched to any gene: 4. Germline lookup yields CDR1 MNHEY and CDR2 SVGAGI. The CDR3 length is 15 residues.

V and J are TRBV30 and TRBJ2-5, with 8 bases identical to TRBD2. The CDR3 has 16 amino acids. V shed 2 bases, J shed 2 bases, and the junction held 10 bases outside the gene matches. Per germline, CDR1 GTSNPN and CDR2 SVGIG (reference sequence). CDR3 loop: CAWSPGASGHQETQYF. As DNA, the CDR3 is TGTGCCTGGAGTCCGGGGGCTAGCGGGCATCAAGAGACCCAGTACTTC.

J is TRBJ2-3 and V is TRBV29-1; D is possibly TRBD1 (6 bases). V lost 3 bases, J lost 8 bases, and 18 bases lay in between. Germline assignment: CDR1 SQVTM and CDR2 ANQGSEA. The CDR3 is made up of 14 amino acids. Here the CDR3 reads CSVETGDFVGTQYF. CDR3 coding DNA: TGCAGCGTTGAGACAGGCGACTTCGTAGGTACGCAGTATTTT.

The rearrangement links TRBV6-9 to TRBJ1-4; D is uncertain. The V end lost 5 bases, the J end lost 10 bases, and 5 bases lay between the germline ends. This CDR3 region has 10 residues. In germline, CDR1 is MNHGY, CDR2 SVAAGI. The CDR3 nucleotides are TGTGCCAGCAGTCCCAGAAAACTGTTTTTT. Protein: CASSPRKLFF.

The chain uses TRBV7-3 and TRBJ2-4; D gene unclear. The CDR3 is made up of 13 amino acids. Germline CDR1 is SGHTA and CDR2 is FQGTGA. Trimming took off 4 bases at V and 8 bases at J, with 12 bases between the two ends. Here the CDR3 DNA reads TGTGCCAGCAGCTCCCGGTTTATGGACATTCAGTACTTC. This codes for CASSSRFMDIQYF.

This chain connects TRBV11-2 to TRBJ2-7; 11 positions agree with TRBD1. The V and J ends lost 5 bases and 1 base, in that order; junction bases with no gene match: 10. The CDR3 totals 17 residues. Per the germline V gene, CDR1 is SGHAT and CDR2 is FQNNGV. Here the CDR3 reads CASSINSGTGGSYEQYF. The CDR3 DNA reads as TGTGCCAGCAGCATAAATTCCGGGACAGGGGGATCCTACGAGCAGTACTTC.

The chain combines TRBV11-3 with TRBJ2-7; D might be TRBD2 (6 bases). The CDR3 extends over 14 amino acids. Trimming removed 3 bases at V and 2 bases at J, with 11 bases between. Germline V gives CDR1 SGHNT, CDR2 YENEEA. The chain's CDR3 is CASSFRDLTYEQYF. Here the CDR3 DNA reads TGTGCCAGCAGCTTTAGGGACTTAACCTACGAGCAGTACTTC. Full variable domain (remainder filled in from reference TRBV11-3 and TRBJ2-7): EAGVVQSPRYKIIEKKQPVAFWCNPISGHNTLYWYLQNLGQGPELLIRYENEEAVDDSQLPKDRFSAERLKGVDSTLKIQPAELGDSAVYLCASSFRDLTYEQYFGPGTRLTVT.

The J gene is TRBJ1-5, the V gene TRBV7-2; D may be TRBD1 (5 bases). V shed 1 base and J shed 2 bases, with 9 bases lying between them. The length of the CDR3 is 15 residues. CDR1 is SGHTA and CDR2 is FQGNSA in the germline V gene. The CDR3 DNA reads TGTGCCAGCAGCTTAGAAAGGGGTGGCAATCAGCCCCAGCATTTT. Its translation: CASSLERGGNQPQHF.

V is TRBV5-1 and J is TRBJ2-3, with D perhaps matching TRBD1 (6 bases). V was cut by 0 bases and J by 4 bases, with 9 bases left in between. Germline V CDR1 and CDR2: SGHRS, YFSETQ. There are 14 residues in the CDR3. This CDR3 is CASSLVGAADTQYF. The CDR3 coding sequence is TGCGCCAGCAGCTTGGTGGGGGCCGCAGATACGCAGTATTTT.

This clone was observed once. The CDR3 region has the DNA TGCGCCAGCAGCCAACGTATGAGAGATACGCAGTATTTT. This sequence encodes CASSQRMRDTQYF. The V and J genes are TRBV4-1 and TRBJ2-3; the D is unclear. The germline V gene encodes CDR1 MGHRA and CDR2 YSYEKL. Between the trimmed V and J ends, which lost 2 bases and 5 bases, there was a span of 8 bases. The CDR3 sequence is 13 residues long.

This chain links TRBV9 with TRBJ2-2; 16 nucleotides line up with TRBD2. This CDR3 comprises 19 residues. Per the germline V gene, CDR1 is SGDLS and CDR2 is YYNGEE. V was pared by 4 bases and J by 3 bases, with 9 bases of the junction left unmatched. CDR3 in DNA: TGTGCCAGCAGCTCGACCGGGACTAGCGGGGGGGCTTACACCGGGGAGCTGTTTTTT. Amino acid sequence: CASSSTGTSGGAYTGELFF.

This clone was observed a handful of times. V usage is TRBV2 and J usage is TRBJ1-1, with D uncertain. The CDR3 loop spans 13 amino acids. Germline V gene data show CDR1 as SNHLY and CDR2 as FYNNEI. The ends were cut back, 2 bases at V and 4 bases at J, with 8 bases in the middle. CDR3: CASSESVLTEAFF. DNA of the CDR3: TGTGCCAGCAGTGAATCCGTCCTCACTGAAGCTTTCTTT. The full variable domain, completed using reference TRBV2 and TRBJ1-1, is EPEVTQTPSHQVTQMGQEVILRCVPISNHLYFYWYRQILGQKVEFLVSFYNNEISEKSEIFDDQFSVERPDGSNFTLKIRSTKLEDSAMYFCASSESVLTEAFFGQGTRLTVV.

This chain joins TRBV5-1 and TRBJ2-7; 8 bases are a match to TRBD1. Germline lookup yields CDR1 SGHRS and CDR2 YFSETQ. The CDR3 loop spans 13 amino acids. After removal of 2 bases from V and 3 bases from J, the junction contained 1 base not matched to a gene. CDR3 amino acids: CASSLDRGYEQYF. CDR3 in DNA: TGCGCCAGCAGCTTAGACAGGGGCTACGAGCAGTACTTC.